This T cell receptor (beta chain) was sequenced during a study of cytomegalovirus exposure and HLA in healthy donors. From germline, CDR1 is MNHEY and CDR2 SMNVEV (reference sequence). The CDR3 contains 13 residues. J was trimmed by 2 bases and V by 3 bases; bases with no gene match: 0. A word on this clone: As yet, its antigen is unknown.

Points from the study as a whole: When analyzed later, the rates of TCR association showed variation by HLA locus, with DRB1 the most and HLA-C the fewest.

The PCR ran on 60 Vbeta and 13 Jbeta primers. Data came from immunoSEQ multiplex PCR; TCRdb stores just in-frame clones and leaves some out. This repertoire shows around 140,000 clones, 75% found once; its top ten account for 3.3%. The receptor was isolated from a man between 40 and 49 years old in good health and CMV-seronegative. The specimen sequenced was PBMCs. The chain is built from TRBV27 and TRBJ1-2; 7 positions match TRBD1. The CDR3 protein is CASSLTGNYGYTF. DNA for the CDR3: TGTGCCAGCAGTTTGACAGGGAACTATGGCTACACCTTC.